The 18 T cell receptor beta chains in this list originate from one sample, sequenced in a study of CD8 T cells in Susac syndrome. Reverse transcription of about 0.5 to 1 ug RNA was carried out with random hexamers. TCRdb independently ran MiXCR on the immunoSEQ multiplex PCR reads; one entry per CDR3 protein. The data contain roughly 80,000 distinct CDR3 sequences, approximately 94% of them seen just once; the ten biggest clones take up approximately 0.49%. The sample taken for sequencing was CD8+ T cells from PBMCs. The receptors come from a human donor with Susac syndrome.

This clonotype appeared a single time. The germline gene is not matched at one end of the junction; a read error may be the cause. The J gene is TRBJ2-3, the V gene TRBV11-2; TRBD2 matches at 9 bases. From germline, CDR1 is SGHAT and CDR2 FQNNGV. This CDR3 has 14 residues. CDR3 sequence: CANGLARSTDTQYF. The DNA for the CDR3 is TGTGCCAATGGACTAGCGCGGAGCACAGATACGCAATATTTT.

The sample holds a few counts of this clonotype. The J gene is TRBJ2-3, the V gene TRBV6-1; TRBD1 is a possible D gene (5 bases). Germline V lookup: CDR1 MNHNS, CDR2 SASEGT. The CDR3 is made up of 14 amino acids. The germline V and J ends were trimmed by 5 bases and 0 bases, with 9 bases remaining between them. The DNA of the CDR3 is TGTGCCAGCAGTCGAGGACAAAGCACAGATACGCAGTATTTT. This sequence encodes CASSRGQSTDTQYF.

Only one count was recorded for this clonotype. V gene TRBV12-5 combines with J gene TRBJ2-1; 13 nucleotides match TRBD2. Trimming at V came to 5 bases and at J to 7 bases, leaving 2 bases not matched to a gene. The CDR3 contains 14 residues. The germline CDR1 and CDR2 sequences are LGHNT and FRNRAP. CDR3 loop: CASGTGLAGNEQFF. The CDR3, as DNA: TGTGCTAGTGGTACGGGACTAGCGGGGAATGAGCAGTTCTTC.

V usage is TRBV18 and J usage is TRBJ1-1, with TRBD1 as a possible D gene (6 bases). CDR1 and CDR2 from the germline V gene are KGHSH and LQKENI. This CDR3 is built from 16 residues. V dropped 4 bases and J dropped 10 bases, with 25 bases sitting between them. In nucleotides, the CDR3 is TGTGCCAGCTCACTCGACGGGGGGCAGGACCTCCTGTTAGCTTTCTTT. Its protein is CASSLDGGQDLLLAFF.

This clonotype appeared a single time. CDR3 coding DNA: TGTGCCAGCAGCGTAGATGTTGGGACAGGGAAAAACATTCAGTACTTC. Encoded protein: CASSVDVGTGKNIQYF. The rearrangement uses TRBV9 and TRBJ2-4, with 9 bases aligning to TRBD1. CDR1 SGDLS and CDR2 YYNGEE come from the germline V gene. J was trimmed by 4 bases and V by 0 bases; bases with no gene match: 5. This CDR3 contains 16 residues.

V is TRBV30 and J is TRBJ2-3, with 8 bases identical to TRBD2. The germline V gene has CDR1 GTSNPN and CDR2 SVGIG (reference sequence). After removal of 5 bases from V and 0 bases from J, the junction contained 7 bases not matched to a gene. The CDR3 is 15 amino acids. CDR3 coding DNA: TGTGCCTGGGAGAACACTAGCGGTAGCACAGATACGCAGTATTTT. Amino acid sequence: CAWENTSGSTDTQYF.

The rearrangement uses TRBV13 and TRBJ2-1; D may be TRBD2 (6 bases). This CDR3 is 11 amino acids long. Trimming took 5 bases from V and 9 from J, leaving 8 bases between them. Per germline, CDR1 PRHDT and CDR2 FYEKMQ (reference sequence). CDR3 sequence: CASSAGGEQFF. CDR3 sequence (DNA): TGTGCCAGCAGCGCCGGGGGTGAGCAGTTCTTC.

The J gene is TRBJ2-7, the V gene TRBV2, with 10 bases lining up with TRBD2. CDR3 length: 14 amino acids. The germline CDR1 and CDR2 sequences are SNHLY and FYNNEI. After removal of 6 bases from V and 5 bases from J, the junction contained 7 bases not matched to a gene. The CDR3 here is CASRSGGAVHEQYF. CDR3 DNA: TGTGCCAGCAGGAGCGGGGGGGCAGTACACGAGCAGTACTTC.

A single count supports this clonotype. The CDR3 sequence is CASSLEEAGGAGDTQYF. CDR3 DNA sequence: TGTGCCAGCAGCTTAGAGGAGGCCGGGGGGGCCGGAGATACGCAGTATTTT. The chain couples TRBV7-2 to TRBJ2-3, with TRBD2 matching 8 bases. Trimming at V came to 1 base and at J to 5 bases, leaving 11 bases not matched to a gene. The CDR3 runs to 17 residues. Germline V gives CDR1 SGHTA, CDR2 FQGNSA.

The rearrangement uses TRBV24-1 and TRBJ2-3; D is ambiguous. Per germline, CDR1 KGHDR and CDR2 SFDVKD. V was pared by 2 bases and J by 6 bases, with 8 bases between. The CDR3 consists of 13 residues. In DNA, the CDR3 is TGTGCCACCAGTGATTGGGCTCTGGATACGCAGTATTTT. Its translation is CATSDWALDTQYF.

This chain links TRBV5-1 with TRBJ2-1; 12 bases line up with TRBD1. The CDR3 totals 16 residues. The germline V gene has CDR1 SGHRS and CDR2 YFSETQ. V lost 0 bases, J lost 6 bases, and 4 bases stayed unmatched. CDR3 sequence reads: CASSLEGTGGFNEQFF. CDR3 coding DNA: TGCGCCAGCAGCTTGGAGGGGACAGGGGGCTTCAATGAGCAGTTCTTC. Looking up the rest from reference TRBV5-1 and TRBJ2-1 gives the full variable domain: KAGVTQTPRYLIKTRGQQVTLSCSPISGHRSVSWYQQTPGQGLQFLFEYFSETQRNKGNFPGRFSGRQFSNSRSEMNVSTLELGDSALYLCASSLEGTGGFNEQFFGPGTRLTVL.

V and J are TRBV7-2 and TRBJ2-5; D is ambiguous. The V gene lost 1 base and the J gene lost 4 bases, with 7 bases spanning the gap. CDR1 SGHTA and CDR2 FQGNSA come from the germline V gene. The CDR3 length is 13 residues. The CDR3 reads CASSLGGPETQYF. The CDR3 DNA reads as TGTGCCAGCAGCTTAGGTGGGCCAGAGACCCAGTACTTC. Supplemented by reference TRBV7-2 and TRBJ2-5, the full variable domain reads GAGVSQSPSNKVTEKGKDVELRCDPISGHTALYWYRQSLGQGLEFLIYFQGNSAPDKSGLPSDRFSAERTGGSVSTLTIQRTQQEDSAVYLCASSLGGPETQYFGPGTRLLVL.

V is TRBV7-2 and J is TRBJ1-3, with 7 positions matching TRBD1. Germline V lookup: CDR1 SGHTA, CDR2 FQGNSA. V was pared by 5 bases and J by 0 bases, with 10 bases of the junction left unmatched. CDR3 length equals 17 residues. The DNA of the CDR3 is TGTGCCAGCAGCCCTCCGGGACAGTTAAGCTCTGGAAACACCATATATTTT. This sequence encodes CASSPPGQLSSGNTIYF.

The chain is built from TRBV14 and TRBJ2-1; 7 bases match TRBD2. Germline V CDR1 and CDR2: SGHDN, FVKESK. With 6 bases clipped from V and 3 bases from J, the junction kept 20 bases outside the gene matches. The CDR3 has 19 amino acids. Written as DNA, the CDR3 is TGTGCCAGCAGTCCCCTAGGGCGGGGGACCACTCAAGGCTACAATGAGCAGTTCTTC. Its protein is CASSPLGRGTTQGYNEQFF.

The chain employs TRBV11-2 and TRBJ2-5; 7 bases are a match to TRBD1. The germline CDR1 and CDR2 sequences are SGHAT and FQNNGV. This CDR3 has 16 amino acids. J lost 2 bases, V lost 1 base, and 7 bases had no gene match. CDR3 in amino acids: CASSLVRTGGQETQYF. The DNA of the CDR3 is TGTGCCAGCAGCTTAGTACGGACAGGCGGGCAAGAGACCCAGTACTTC.

V is TRBV30 and J is TRBJ2-7; TRBD2 matches 8 bases. Trimming at V came to 3 bases and at J to 3 bases, leaving 7 bases not matched to a gene. The CDR3 runs 14 residues. Germline V gene data show CDR1 as GTSNPN and CDR2 as SVGIG (reference sequence). The CDR3 coding sequence is TGTGCCTGGAGGTCCCGGGGGGGGCTCTACGAGCAGTACTTC. Encoded protein: CAWRSRGGLYEQYF.

This sequence joins TRBV12-3 or TRBV12-4 and TRBJ2-7; 10 positions agree with TRBD1. The CDR3 consists of 15 residues. V was clipped by 4 bases and J by 1 base; unmatched bases: 4. This CDR3 reads CASSYDRGLSYEQYF. CDR3 nucleotides: TGTGCCAGCAGTTACGACAGGGGGCTGTCCTACGAGCAGTACTTC.

The V gene is TRBV9, the J gene TRBJ2-5, with TRBD1 matching over 12 bases. The ends lost 3 bases at V and 2 bases at J; junction bases unmatched: 5. Germline V gene lookup returns CDR1 SGDLS and CDR2 YYNGEE. The CDR3 totals 16 residues. In DNA form, the CDR3 reads TGTGCCAGCAGCGCCGGGACAGGGGGCTTACAAGAGACCCAGTACTTC. Amino acid sequence: CASSAGTGGLQETQYF.